The source of this T cell receptor beta chain is a study of PD-1 blockade in classical Hodgkin lymphoma. Study summary: With a 2-week interval, patients received intravenous nivolumab at 3 mg/kg. Study conclusions and caveats: TCR diversity at baseline was reported to be reduced in newly diagnosed patients relative to healthy donors. Patients newly diagnosed and complete responders had comparable baseline diversity. The drivers behind the repertoire differences, possibly disease activity or prior therapy, remain undefined.

Each and every patient relapsed after autologous stem cell transplantation, and patients got differing brentuximab vedotin exposure. Details on this clone: Its antigen is unknown.

Trimming took 2 bases from V and 6 from J, leaving 20 bases between them. The germline gives CDR1 MDHEN, CDR2 SYDVKM. The CDR3 sequence is 16 residues long. TCRdb's table, derived via immunoSEQ multiplex PCR, lists solely in-frame clones and lacks some. The sample gives some 7,500 clones, 84% of which show up once; over 13% is in the top ten. The chain carries TRBV28 and TRBJ2-7; perhaps TRBD1 as D (5 bases). The receptor was isolated from a human donor with classical Hodgkin lymphoma. This specimen was peripheral blood mononuclear cells (PBMCs), taken at baseline. DNA for the CDR3: TGTGCCAGCAGTTTAACCCGTGCAGGGCCTGCAGCCGAGCAGTACTTC. This translates into CASSLTRAGPAAEQYF.